This TCR beta chain was sequenced for a study of tumor-infiltrating lymphocytes in primary liver carcinoma. This CDR3 is built from 16 residues. Per germline, CDR1 SQVTM and CDR2 ANQGSEA. With 0 bases clipped from V and 6 bases from J, the junction kept 10 bases outside the gene matches. Only a few counts were recorded for this clonotype. Making TCR beta cDNA involved approximately 480 ng total RNA and a constant-region primer. Researchers made the TCR beta libraries by running three nested multiplex PCR rounds with slightly modified ARM-PCR. TRBV1-TRBV30 forward and Cbeta reverse primers drove the first two approximately 10-cycle rounds. TCRdb redid the calling of the multiplex PCR reads with MiXCR, one entry per CDR3 protein. This sample has 310,000 or so distinct CDR3 sequences, with around three fifths found just once. Germline DNA was extracted alongside blood RNA, which was obtained from unsorted whole blood.

This TCR derives from a woman in her 30s with primary liver carcinoma and hepatitis B virus infection. The sequenced material came from peripheral blood. The rearrangement links TRBV29-1 to TRBJ2-3; 9 bases are a match to TRBD1. In DNA, the CDR3 is TGCAGCGTTGAAGAAGTTGTGACAGGGGGTCGGGATACGCAGTATTTT. It specifies CSVEEVVTGGRDTQYF.